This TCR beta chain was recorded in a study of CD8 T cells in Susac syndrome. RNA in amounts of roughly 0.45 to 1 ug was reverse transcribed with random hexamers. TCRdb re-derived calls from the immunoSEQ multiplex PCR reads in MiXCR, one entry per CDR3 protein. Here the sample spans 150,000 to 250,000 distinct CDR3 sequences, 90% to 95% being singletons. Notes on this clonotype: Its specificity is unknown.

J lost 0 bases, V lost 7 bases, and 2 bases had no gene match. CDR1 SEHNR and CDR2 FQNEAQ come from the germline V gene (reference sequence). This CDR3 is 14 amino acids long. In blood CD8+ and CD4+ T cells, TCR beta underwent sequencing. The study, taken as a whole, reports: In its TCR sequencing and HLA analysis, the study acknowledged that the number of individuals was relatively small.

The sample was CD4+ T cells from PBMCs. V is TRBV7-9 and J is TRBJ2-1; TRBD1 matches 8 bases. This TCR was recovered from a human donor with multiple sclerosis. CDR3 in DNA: TGTGCCAGCATGGGACAGGTCTCCTACAATGAGCAGTTCTTC. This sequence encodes CASMGQVSYNEQFF.